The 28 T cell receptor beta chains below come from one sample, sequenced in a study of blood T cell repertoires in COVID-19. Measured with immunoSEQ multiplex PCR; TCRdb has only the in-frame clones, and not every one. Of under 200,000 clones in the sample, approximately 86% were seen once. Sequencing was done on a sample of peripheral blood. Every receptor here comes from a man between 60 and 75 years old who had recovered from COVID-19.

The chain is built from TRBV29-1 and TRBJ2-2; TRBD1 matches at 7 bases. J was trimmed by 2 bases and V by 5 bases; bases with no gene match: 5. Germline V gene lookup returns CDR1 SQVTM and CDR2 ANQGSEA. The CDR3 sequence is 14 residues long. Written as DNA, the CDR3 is TGCAGCGTTTTGACAGGGCTTAACACCGGGGAGCTGTTTTTT. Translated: CSVLTGLNTGELFF.

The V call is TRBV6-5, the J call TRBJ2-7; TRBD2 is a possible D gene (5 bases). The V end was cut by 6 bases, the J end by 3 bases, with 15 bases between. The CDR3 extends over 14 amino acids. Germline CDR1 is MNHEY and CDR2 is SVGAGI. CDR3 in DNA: TGTGCCAGCAGCACCGGGATGGGGTACTACGAGCAGTACTTC. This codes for CASSTGMGYYEQYF.

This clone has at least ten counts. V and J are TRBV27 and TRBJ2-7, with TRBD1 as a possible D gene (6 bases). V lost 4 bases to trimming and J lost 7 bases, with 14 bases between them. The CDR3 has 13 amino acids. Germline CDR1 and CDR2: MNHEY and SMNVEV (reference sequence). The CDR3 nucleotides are TGTGCCAGCAGTTCCCTATGGACAGCTGAGCAGTACTTC. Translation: CASSSLWTAEQYF.

CDR3 residues: CASSPPGHQYYNEQFF. CDR3 in DNA: TGTGCCAGCAGCCCCCCGGGACACCAGTACTACAATGAGCAGTTCTTC. This chain uses TRBV9 with TRBJ2-1, with D perhaps matching TRBD1 (6 bases). CDR3 length: 16 residues. Germline V gene sequence: CDR1 SGDLS, CDR2 YYNGEE. The V end lost 4 bases, the J end lost 3 bases, and 17 bases lay between the germline ends.

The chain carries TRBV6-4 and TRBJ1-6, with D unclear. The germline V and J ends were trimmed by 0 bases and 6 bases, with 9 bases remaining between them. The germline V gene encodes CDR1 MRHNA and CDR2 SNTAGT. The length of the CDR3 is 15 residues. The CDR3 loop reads CASSDSAGFNSPLHF. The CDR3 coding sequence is TGTGCCAGCAGTGACTCGGCAGGTTTTAATTCACCCCTCCACTTT.

In DNA form, the CDR3 reads TGTGCCAGCAGCTTAGGGGCTTATAGCAATCAGCCCCAGCATTTT. Translating gives CASSLGAYSNQPQHF. The gene calls are TRBV7-9 and TRBJ1-5; no clear D gene. The CDR3 is 15 residues long. V shed 1 base and J shed 0 bases, with 7 bases lying between them. The germline gives CDR1 SEHNR, CDR2 FQNEAQ (reference sequence).

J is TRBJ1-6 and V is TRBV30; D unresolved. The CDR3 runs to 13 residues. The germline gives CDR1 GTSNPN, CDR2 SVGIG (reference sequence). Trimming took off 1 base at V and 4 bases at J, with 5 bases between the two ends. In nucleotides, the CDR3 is TGTGCCTGGAGTGAACTTTATAATTCACCCCTCCACTTT. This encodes CAWSELYNSPLHF.

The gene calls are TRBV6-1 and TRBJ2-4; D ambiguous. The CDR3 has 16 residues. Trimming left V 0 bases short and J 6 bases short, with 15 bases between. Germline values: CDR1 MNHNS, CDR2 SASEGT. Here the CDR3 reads CASSEATAPGLNIQYF. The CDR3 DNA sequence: TGTGCCAGCAGTGAAGCCACTGCCCCAGGTTTAAACATTCAGTACTTC.

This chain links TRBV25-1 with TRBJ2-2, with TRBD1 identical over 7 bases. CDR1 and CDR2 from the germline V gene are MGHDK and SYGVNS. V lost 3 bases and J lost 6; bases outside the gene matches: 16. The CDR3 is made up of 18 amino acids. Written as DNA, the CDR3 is TGTGCCAGCAGTGAGCTGTGGGACAGCCCTCGGGGAGCCGGGGAGCTGTTTTTT. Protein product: CASSELWDSPRGAGELFF.

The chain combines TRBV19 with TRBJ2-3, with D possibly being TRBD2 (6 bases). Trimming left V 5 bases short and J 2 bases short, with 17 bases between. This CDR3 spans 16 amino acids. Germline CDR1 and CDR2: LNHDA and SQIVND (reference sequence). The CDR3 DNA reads TGTGCCAGTAGTCCCACCGGGACTCCGGTCACAGATACGCAGTATTTT. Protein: CASSPTGTPVTDTQYF. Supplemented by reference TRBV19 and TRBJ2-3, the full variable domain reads DGGITQSPKYLFRKEGQNVTLSCEQNLNHDAMYWYRQDPGQGLRLIYYSQIVNDFQKGDIAEGYSVSREKKESFPLTVTSAQKNPTAFYLCASSPTGTPVTDTQYFGPGTRLTVL.

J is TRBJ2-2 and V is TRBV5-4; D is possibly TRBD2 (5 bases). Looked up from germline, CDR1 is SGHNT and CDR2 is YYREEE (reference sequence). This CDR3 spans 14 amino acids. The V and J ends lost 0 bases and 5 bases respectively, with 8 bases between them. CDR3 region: CASSLETGTGELFF. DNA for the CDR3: TGTGCCAGCAGCTTGGAAACGGGGACCGGGGAGCTGTTTTTT.

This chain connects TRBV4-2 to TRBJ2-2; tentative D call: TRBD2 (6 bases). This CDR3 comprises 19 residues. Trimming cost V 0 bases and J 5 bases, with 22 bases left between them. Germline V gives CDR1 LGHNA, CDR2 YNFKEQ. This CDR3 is CASSQEGLRGGGWTGELFF. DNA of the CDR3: TGTGCCAGCAGCCAAGAGGGGCTGAGGGGAGGTGGCTGGACCGGGGAGCTGTTTTTT.

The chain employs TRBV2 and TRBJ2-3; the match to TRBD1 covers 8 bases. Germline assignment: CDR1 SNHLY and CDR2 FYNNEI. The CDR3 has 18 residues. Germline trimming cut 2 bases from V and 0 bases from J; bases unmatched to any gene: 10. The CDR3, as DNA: TGTGCCAGCAGTGAACTTCGGACAGGGACCGCTAGCACAGATACGCAGTATTTT. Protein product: CASSELRTGTASTDTQYF.

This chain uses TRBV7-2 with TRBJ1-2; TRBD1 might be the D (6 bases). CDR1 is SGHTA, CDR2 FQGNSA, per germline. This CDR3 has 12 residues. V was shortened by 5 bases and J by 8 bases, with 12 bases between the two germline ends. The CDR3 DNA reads TGTGCCAGCAGCCAACAGGGTTTCGGCTACACCTTC. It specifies CASSQQGFGYTF.

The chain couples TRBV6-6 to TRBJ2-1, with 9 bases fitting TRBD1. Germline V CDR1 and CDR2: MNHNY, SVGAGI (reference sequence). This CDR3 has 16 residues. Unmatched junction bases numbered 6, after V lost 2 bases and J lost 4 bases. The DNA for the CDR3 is TGTGCCAGCAGTTACGCACCGGGACAGGGATACAATGAGCAGTTCTTC. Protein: CASSYAPGQGYNEQFF.

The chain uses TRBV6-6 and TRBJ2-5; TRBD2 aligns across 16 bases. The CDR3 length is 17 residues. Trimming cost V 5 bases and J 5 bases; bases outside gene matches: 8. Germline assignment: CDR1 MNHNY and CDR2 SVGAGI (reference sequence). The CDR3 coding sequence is TGTGCCAGCAGTCCTGGGACTAGCGGGGGGGCAGGGGAGACCCAGTACTTC. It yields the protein CASSPGTSGGAGETQYF.

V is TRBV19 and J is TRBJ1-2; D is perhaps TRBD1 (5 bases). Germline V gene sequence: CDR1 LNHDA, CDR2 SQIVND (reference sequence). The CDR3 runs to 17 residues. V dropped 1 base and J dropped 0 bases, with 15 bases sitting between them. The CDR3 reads CASSIVGQGLPNYGYTF. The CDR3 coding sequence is TGTGCCAGTAGTATAGTCGGGCAGGGCCTTCCTAACTATGGCTACACCTTC. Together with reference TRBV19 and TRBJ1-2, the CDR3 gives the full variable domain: DGGITQSPKYLFRKEGQNVTLSCEQNLNHDAMYWYRQDPGQGLRLIYYSQIVNDFQKGDIAEGYSVSREKKESFPLTVTSAQKNPTAFYLCASSIVGQGLPNYGYTFGSGTRLTVV.

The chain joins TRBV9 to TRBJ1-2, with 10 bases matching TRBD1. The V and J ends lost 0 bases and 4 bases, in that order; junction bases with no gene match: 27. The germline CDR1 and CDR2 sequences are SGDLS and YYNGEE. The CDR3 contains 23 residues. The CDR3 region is CASSVDPAETGGGGLRISYGYTF. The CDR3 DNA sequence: TGTGCCAGCAGCGTAGACCCGGCTGAGACAGGGGGCGGAGGACTTAGAATTAGCTATGGCTACACCTTC.

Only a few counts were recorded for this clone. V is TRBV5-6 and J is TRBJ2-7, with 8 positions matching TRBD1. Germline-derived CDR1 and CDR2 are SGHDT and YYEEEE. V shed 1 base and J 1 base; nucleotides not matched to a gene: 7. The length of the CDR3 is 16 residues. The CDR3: CASSLRPRGHSYEQYF. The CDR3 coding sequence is TGTGCCAGCAGCTTGCGGCCCAGGGGGCATTCCTACGAGCAGTACTTC.

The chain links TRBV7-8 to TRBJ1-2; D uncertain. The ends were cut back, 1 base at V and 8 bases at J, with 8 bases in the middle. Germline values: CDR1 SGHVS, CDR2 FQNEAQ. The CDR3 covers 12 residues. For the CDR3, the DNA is TGTGCCAGCAGCTTAGGAGCTAGGGGCTACACCTTC. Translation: CASSLGARGYTF.

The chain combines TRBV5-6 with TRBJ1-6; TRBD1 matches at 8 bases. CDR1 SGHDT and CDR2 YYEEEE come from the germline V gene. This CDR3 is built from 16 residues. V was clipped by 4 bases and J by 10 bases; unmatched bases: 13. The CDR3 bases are TGTGCCAGCAGCCCAGGGACAGGAGCTGGGGTGTCACCCCTCCACTTT. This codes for CASSPGTGAGVSPLHF. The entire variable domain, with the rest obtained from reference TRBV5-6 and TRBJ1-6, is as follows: DAGVTQSPTHLIKTRGQQVTLRCSPKSGHDTVSWYQQALGQGPQFIFQYYEEEERQRGNFPDRFSGHQFPNYSSELNVNALLLGDSALYLCASSPGTGAGVSPLHFGNGTRLTVT.

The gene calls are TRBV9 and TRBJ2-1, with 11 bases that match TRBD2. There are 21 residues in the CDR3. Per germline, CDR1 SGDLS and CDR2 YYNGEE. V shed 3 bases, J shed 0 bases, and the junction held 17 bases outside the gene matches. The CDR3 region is CASSAPPGLAAGRSSYNEQFF. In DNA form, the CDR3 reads TGTGCCAGCAGCGCGCCCCCGGGACTAGCGGCCGGGCGGAGCTCCTACAATGAGCAGTTCTTC.

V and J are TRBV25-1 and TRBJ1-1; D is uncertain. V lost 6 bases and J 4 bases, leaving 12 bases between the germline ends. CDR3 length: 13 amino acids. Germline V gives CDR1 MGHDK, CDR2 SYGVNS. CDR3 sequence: CASRDRRSTEAFF. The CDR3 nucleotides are TGTGCCAGCAGAGATCGGAGGAGCACTGAAGCTTTCTTT.

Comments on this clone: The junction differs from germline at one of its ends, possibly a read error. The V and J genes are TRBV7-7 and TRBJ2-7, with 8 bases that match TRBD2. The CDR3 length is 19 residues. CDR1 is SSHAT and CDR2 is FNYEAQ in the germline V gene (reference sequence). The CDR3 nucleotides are TGTGCTAGCAGCTTAGGGGCGCTTTGGGATAGCGGGGCGGGTACGGGGCAGTACTTC. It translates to CASSLGALWDSGAGTGQYF.

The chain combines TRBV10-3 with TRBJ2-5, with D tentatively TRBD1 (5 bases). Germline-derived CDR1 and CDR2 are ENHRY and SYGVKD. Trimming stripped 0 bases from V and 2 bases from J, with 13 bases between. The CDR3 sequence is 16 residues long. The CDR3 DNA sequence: TGTGCCATCAGTGAGTCGATAAGGGGATGGCAAGAGACCCAGTACTTC. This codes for CAISESIRGWQETQYF.

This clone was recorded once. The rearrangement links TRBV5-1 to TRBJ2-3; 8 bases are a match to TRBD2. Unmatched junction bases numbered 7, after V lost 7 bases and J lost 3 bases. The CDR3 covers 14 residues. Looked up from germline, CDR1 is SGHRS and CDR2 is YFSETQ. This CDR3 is CASFSGGGTDTQYF. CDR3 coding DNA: TGCGCCAGCTTTAGCGGCGGGGGGACAGATACGCAGTATTTT.

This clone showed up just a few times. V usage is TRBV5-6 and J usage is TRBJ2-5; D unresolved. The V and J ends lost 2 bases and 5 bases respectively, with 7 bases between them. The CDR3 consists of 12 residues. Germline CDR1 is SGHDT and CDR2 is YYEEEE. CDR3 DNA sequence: TGTGCCAGCAGCTTATTCCAGGAGACCCAGTACTTC. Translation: CASSLFQETQYF.

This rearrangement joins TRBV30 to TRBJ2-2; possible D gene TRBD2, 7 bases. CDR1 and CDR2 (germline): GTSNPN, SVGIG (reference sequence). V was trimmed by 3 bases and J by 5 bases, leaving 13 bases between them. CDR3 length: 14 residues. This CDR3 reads CAWRGGAETGELFF. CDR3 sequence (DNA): TGTGCCTGGAGGGGGGGGGCTGAGACCGGGGAGCTGTTTTTT.